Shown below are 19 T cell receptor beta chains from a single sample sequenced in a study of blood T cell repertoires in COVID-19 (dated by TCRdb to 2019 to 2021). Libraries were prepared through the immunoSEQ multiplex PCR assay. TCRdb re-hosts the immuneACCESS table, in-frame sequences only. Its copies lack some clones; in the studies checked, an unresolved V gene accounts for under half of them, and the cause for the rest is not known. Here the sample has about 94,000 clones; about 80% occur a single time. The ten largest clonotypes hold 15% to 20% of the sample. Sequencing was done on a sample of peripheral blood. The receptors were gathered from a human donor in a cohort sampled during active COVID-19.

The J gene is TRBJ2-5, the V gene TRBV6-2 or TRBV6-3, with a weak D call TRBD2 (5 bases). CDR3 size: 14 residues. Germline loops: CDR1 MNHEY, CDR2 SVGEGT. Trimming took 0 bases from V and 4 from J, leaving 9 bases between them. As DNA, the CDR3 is TGTGCCAGCAGTTACTCGCGACTATCAGAGACCCAGTACTTC. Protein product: CASSYSRLSETQYF.

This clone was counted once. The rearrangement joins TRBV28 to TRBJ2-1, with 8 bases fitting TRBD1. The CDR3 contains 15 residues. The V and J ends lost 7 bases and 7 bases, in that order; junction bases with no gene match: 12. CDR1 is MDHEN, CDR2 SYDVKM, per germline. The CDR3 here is CASTTRQGFSNEQFF. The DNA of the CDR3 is TGTGCCAGCACCACGCGACAGGGGTTTTCGAATGAGCAGTTCTTC.

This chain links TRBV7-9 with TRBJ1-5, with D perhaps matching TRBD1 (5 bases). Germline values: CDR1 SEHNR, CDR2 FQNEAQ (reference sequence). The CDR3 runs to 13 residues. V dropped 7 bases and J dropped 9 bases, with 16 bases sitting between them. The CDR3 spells CASTSGPLGPQHF. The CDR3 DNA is TGTGCCAGCACCTCAGGGCCCCTGGGGCCCCAGCATTTT.

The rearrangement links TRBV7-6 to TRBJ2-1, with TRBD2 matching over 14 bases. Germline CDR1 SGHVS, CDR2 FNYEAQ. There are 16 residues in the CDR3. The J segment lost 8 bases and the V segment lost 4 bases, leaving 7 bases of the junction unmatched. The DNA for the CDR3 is TGTGCCAGCAGCTCCGGGACTAGCGGGAGAAGGTATGAGCAGTTCTTC. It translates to CASSSGTSGRRYEQFF.

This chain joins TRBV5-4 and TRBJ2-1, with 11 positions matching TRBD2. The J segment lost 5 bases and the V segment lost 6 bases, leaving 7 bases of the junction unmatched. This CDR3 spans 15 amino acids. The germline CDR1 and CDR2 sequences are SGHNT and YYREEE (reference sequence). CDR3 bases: TGTGCCAGCATCAATGGACTAGCGGGCGACAATGAGCAGTTCTTC. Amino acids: CASINGLAGDNEQFF.

Here the CDR3 reads CAISAEQTYEQYF. The CDR3 bases are TGTGCCATCAGTGCTGAGCAAACCTACGAGCAGTACTTC. The V call is TRBV10-3, the J call TRBJ2-7; D is unresolved. The CDR3 covers 13 residues. Germline CDR1 ENHRY, CDR2 SYGVKD. Trimming shortened V by 4 bases and J by 2 bases, and 9 bases separated the two germline ends.

The CDR3 reads CASSSTHYLRNEQFF. The CDR3 DNA is TGTGCCAGCAGCTCTACTCACTACCTCCGGAATGAGCAGTTCTTC. The chain carries TRBV7-8 and TRBJ2-1, with D uncertain. The CDR3 loop spans 15 amino acids. Trimming stripped 4 bases from V and 7 bases from J, with 17 bases between. Germline lookup yields CDR1 SGHVS and CDR2 FQNEAQ.

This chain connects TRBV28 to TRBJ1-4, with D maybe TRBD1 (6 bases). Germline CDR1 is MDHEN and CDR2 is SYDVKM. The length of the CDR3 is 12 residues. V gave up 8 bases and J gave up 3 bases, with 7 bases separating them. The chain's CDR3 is CASQGSNEKLFF. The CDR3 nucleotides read TGTGCCAGCCAGGGGTCTAATGAAAAACTGTTTTTT.

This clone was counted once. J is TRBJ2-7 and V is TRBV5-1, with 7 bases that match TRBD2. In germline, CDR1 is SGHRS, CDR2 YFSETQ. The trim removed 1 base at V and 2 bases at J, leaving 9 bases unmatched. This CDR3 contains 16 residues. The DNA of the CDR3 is TGCGCCAGCAGCTTGAGGGCGGGAGAAGCGACCTACGAGCAGTACTTC. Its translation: CASSLRAGEATYEQYF.

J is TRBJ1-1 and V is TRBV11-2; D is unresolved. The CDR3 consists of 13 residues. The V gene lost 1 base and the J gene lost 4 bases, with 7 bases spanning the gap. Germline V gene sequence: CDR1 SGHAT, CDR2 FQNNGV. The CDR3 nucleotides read TGTGCCAGCAGCTTAGTAGGGAGCACTGAAGCTTTCTTT. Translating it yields CASSLVGSTEAFF.

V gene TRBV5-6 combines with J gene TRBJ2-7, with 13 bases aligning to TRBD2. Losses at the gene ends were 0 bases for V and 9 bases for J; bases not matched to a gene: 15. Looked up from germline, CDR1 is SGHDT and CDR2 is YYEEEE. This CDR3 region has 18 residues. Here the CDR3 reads CASSLGLTSGRYISRQYF. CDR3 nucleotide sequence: TGTGCCAGCAGCTTGGGGCTGACTAGCGGGAGGTATATATCGCGGCAGTACTTC.

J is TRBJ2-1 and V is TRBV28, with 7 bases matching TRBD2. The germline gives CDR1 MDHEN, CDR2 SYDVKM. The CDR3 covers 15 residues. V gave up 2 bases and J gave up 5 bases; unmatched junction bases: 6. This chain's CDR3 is CASSLAGVQDNEQFF. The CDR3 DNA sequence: TGTGCCAGCAGTTTAGCGGGAGTTCAAGACAATGAGCAGTTCTTC.

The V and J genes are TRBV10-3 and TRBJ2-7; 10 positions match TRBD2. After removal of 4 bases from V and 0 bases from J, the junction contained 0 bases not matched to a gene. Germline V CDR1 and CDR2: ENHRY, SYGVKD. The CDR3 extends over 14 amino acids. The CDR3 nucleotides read TGTGCCATCAGTGGGACTAGCGGCTCCTACGAGCAGTACTTC. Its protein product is CAISGTSGSYEQYF.

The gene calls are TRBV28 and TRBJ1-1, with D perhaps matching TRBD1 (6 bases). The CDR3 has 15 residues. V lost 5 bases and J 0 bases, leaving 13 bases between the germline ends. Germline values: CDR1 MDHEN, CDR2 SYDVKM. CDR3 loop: CASSLLGDMNTEAFF. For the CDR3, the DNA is TGTGCCAGCAGTCTACTTGGGGACATGAACACTGAAGCTTTCTTT.

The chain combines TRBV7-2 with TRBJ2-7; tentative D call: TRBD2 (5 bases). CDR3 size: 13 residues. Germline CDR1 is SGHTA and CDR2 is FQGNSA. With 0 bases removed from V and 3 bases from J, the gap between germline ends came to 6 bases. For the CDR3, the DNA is TGTGCCAGCAGCTTAGCCGGGGTCTACGAGCAGTACTTC. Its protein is CASSLAGVYEQYF. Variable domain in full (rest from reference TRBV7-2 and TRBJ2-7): GAGVSQSPSNKVTEKGKDVELRCDPISGHTALYWYRQSLGQGLEFLIYFQGNSAPDKSGLPSDRFSAERTGGSVSTLTIQRTQQEDSAVYLCASSLAGVYEQYFGPGTRLTVT.

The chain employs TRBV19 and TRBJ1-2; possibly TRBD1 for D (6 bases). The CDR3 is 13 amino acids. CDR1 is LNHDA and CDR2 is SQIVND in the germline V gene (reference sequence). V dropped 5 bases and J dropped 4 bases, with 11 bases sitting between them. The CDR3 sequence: CASSSNRAYGYTF. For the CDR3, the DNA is TGTGCCAGTAGTTCGAACAGGGCCTATGGCTACACCTTC.

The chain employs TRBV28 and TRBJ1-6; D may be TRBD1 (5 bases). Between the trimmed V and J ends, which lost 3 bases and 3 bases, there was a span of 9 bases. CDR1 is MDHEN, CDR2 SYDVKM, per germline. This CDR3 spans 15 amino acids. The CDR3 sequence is CASSFRQLYNSPLHF. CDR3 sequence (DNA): TGTGCCAGCAGTTTTAGACAGCTCTATAATTCACCCCTCCACTTT.

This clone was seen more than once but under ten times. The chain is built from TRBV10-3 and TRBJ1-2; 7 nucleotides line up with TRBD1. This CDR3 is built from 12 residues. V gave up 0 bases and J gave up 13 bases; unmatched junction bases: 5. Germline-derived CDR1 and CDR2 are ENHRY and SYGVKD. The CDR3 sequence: CAISESPQGVTF. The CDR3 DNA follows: TGTGCCATCAGTGAGTCCCCGCAGGGGGTCACCTTC.

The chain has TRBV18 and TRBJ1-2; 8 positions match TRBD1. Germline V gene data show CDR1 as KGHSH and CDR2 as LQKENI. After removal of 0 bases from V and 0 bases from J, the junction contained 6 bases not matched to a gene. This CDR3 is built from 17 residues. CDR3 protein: CASSPPGGQGPNYGYTF. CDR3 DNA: TGTGCCAGCTCACCACCGGGAGGACAGGGCCCTAACTATGGCTACACCTTC.